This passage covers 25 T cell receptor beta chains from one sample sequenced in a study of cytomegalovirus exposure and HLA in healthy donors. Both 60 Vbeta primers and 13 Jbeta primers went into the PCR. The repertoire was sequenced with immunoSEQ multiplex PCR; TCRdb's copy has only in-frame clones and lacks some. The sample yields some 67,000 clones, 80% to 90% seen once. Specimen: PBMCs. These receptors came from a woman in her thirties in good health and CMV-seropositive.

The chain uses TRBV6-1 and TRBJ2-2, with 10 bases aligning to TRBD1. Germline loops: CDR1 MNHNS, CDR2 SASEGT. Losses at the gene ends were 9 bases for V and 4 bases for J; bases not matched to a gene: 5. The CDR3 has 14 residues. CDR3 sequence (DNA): TGTGCCAGTCTGACAGGGGGCGTCACCGGGGAGCTGTTTTTT. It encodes CASLTGGVTGELFF.

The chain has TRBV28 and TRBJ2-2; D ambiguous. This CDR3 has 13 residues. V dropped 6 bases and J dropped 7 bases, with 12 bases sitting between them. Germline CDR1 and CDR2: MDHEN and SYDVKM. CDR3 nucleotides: TGTGCCAGCAGGGTCAGGATATACGGGGAGCTGTTTTTT. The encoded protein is CASRVRIYGELFF. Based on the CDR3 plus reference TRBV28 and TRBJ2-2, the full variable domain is DVKVTQSSRYLVKRTGEKVFLECVQDMDHENMFWYRQDPGLGLRLIYFSYDVKMKEKGDIPEGYSVSREKKERFSLILESASTNQTSMYLCASRVRIYGELFFGEGSRLTVL.

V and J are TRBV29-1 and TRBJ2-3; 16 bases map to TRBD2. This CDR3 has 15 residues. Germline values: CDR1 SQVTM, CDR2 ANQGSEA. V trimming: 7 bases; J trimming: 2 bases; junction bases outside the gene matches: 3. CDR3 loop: CSAGTSGRATDTQYF. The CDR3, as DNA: TGCAGCGCCGGGACTAGCGGGAGGGCCACAGATACGCAGTATTTT.

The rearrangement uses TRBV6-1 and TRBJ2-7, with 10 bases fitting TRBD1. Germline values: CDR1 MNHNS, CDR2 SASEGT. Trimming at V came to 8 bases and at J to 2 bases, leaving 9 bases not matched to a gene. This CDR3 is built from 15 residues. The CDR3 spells CASRKVGQGAYEQYF. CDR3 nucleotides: TGTGCCAGCCGTAAGGTCGGACAGGGGGCCTACGAGCAGTACTTC.

This CDR3 is CAWTQGFGTDTQYF. DNA of the CDR3: TGTGCCTGGACCCAGGGTTTTGGCACAGATACGCAGTATTTT. This chain joins TRBV30 and TRBJ2-3; D possibly corresponds to TRBD1 (5 bases). V lost 4 bases and J lost 1, with 12 bases in between. Per germline, CDR1 GTSNPN and CDR2 SVGIG (reference sequence). The CDR3 is 14 amino acids.

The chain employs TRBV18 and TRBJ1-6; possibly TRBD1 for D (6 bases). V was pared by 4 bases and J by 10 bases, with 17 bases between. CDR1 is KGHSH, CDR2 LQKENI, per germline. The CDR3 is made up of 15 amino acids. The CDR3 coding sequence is TGTGCCAGCTCACTGAACGGCAGGGGAAGCTCACCCCTCCACTTT. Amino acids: CASSLNGRGSSPLHF.

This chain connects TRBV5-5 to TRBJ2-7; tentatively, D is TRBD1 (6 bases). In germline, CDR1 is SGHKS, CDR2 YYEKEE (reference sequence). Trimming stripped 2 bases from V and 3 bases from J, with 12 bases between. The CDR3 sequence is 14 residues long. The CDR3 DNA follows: TGTGCCAGCAGCTTTCTGGCAGGGGTCTACGAGCAGTACTTC. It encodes CASSFLAGVYEQYF.

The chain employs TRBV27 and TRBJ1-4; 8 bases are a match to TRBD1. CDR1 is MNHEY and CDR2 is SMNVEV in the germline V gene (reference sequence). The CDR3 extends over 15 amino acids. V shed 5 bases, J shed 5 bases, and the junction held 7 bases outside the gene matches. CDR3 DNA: TGTGCCAGCAGTCCAAGACAGGGGAAAAATGAAAAACTGTTTTTT. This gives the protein CASSPRQGKNEKLFF.

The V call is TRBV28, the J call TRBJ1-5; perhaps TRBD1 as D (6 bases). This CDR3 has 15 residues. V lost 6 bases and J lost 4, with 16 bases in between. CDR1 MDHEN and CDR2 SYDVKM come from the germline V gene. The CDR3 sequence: CASRVVGRGNQPQHF. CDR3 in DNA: TGTGCCAGCAGGGTTGTGGGCAGGGGAAATCAGCCCCAGCATTTT.

CDR3 loop: CASTGGVGRHNEQFF. The CDR3 region has the DNA TGCGCCAGCACAGGGGGTGTCGGGCGGCACAATGAGCAGTTCTTC. The genes are TRBV5-1 and TRBJ2-1, with 7 bases aligning to TRBD1. Germline lookup yields CDR1 SGHRS and CDR2 YFSETQ. V shed 6 bases and J 5 bases; nucleotides not matched to a gene: 11. CDR3 length: 15 residues.

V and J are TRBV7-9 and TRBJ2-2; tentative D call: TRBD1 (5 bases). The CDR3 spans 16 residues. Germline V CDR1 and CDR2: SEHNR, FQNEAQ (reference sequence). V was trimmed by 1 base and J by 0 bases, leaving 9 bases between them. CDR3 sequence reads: CASSLDRFANTGELFF. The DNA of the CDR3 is TGTGCCAGCAGCTTAGACAGGTTCGCGAACACCGGGGAGCTGTTTTTT. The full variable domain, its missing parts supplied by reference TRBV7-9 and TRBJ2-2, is DTGVSQNPRHKITKRGQNVTFRCDPISEHNRLYWYRQTLGQGPEFLTYFQNEAQLEKSRLLSDRFSAERPKGSFSTLEIQRTEQGDSAMYLCASSLDRFANTGELFFGEGSRLTVL.

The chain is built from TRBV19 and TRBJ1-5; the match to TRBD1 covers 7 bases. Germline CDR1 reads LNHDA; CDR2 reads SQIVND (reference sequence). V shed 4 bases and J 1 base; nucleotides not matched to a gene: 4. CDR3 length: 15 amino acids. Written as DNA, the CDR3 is TGTGCCAGTAGTACCTCAGGGGGGAGCAATCAGCCCCAGCATTTT. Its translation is CASSTSGGSNQPQHF.

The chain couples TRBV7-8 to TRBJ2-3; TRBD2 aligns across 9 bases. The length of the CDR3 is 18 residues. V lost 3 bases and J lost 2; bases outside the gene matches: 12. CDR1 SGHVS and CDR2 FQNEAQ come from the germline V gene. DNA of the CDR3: TGTGCCAGCAGCTTTAGGGCGTTTGCGGGAGGGTTCACAGATACGCAGTATTTT. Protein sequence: CASSFRAFAGGFTDTQYF.

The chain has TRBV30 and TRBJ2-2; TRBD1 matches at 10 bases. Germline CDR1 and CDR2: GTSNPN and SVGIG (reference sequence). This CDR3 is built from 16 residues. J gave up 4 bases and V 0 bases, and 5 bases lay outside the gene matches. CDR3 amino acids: CAWSVEGQGRTGELFF. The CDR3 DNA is TGTGCCTGGAGTGTAGAGGGACAGGGGCGCACCGGGGAGCTGTTTTTT.

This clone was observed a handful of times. CDR3 coding DNA: TGTGCCAGCAGTTCCACAGGGTTTACTGAAGCTTTCTTT. Its translation: CASSSTGFTEAFF. The chain links TRBV27 to TRBJ1-1; perhaps TRBD1 as D (6 bases). V lost 4 bases to trimming and J lost 5 bases, with 11 bases between them. The V gene's germline CDR1 is MNHEY and CDR2 SMNVEV (reference sequence). CDR3 length: 13 amino acids.

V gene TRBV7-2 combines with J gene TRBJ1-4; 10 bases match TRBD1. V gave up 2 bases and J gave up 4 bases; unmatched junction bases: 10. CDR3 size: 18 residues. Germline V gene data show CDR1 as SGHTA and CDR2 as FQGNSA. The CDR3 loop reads CASSLKAGQGNINEKLFF. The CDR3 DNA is TGTGCCAGCAGCTTAAAGGCGGGACAGGGGAATATTAATGAAAAACTGTTTTTT.

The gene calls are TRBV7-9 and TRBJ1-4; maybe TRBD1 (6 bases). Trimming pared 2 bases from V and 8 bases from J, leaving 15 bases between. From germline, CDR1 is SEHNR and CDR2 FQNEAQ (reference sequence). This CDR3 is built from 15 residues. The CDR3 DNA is TGTGCCAGCAGCTTAAGGGGGGGGCAGACCGAAAAACTGTTTTTT. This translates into CASSLRGGQTEKLFF.

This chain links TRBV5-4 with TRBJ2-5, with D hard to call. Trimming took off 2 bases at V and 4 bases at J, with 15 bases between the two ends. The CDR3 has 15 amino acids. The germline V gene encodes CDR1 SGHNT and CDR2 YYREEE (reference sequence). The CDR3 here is CASSLTSGGIETQYF. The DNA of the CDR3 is TGTGCCAGCAGCTTAACGTCCGGCGGAATAGAGACCCAGTACTTC.

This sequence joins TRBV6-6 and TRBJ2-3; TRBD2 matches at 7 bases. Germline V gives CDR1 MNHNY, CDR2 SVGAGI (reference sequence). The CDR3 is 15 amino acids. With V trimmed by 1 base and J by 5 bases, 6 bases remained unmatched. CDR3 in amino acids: CASSYLAGAGDTQYF. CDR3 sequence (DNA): TGTGCCAGCAGTTACTTGGCGGGAGCTGGAGATACGCAGTATTTT.

Here the CDR3 DNA reads TGTGCCAGCAGCCACACCCGGGAGAAGAACACTGAAGCTTTCTTT. This encodes CASSHTREKNTEAFF. V usage is TRBV5-4 and J usage is TRBJ1-1; no definite D call. This CDR3 region has 15 residues. V lost 4 bases, J lost 1 base, and 14 bases lay in between. Germline V gives CDR1 SGHNT, CDR2 YYREEE (reference sequence). Filled out from reference TRBV5-4 and TRBJ1-1, the complete variable domain reads ETGVTQSPTHLIKTRGQQVTLRCSSQSGHNTVSWYQQALGQGPQFIFQYYREEENGRGNFPPRFSGLQFPNYSSELNVNALELDDSALYLCASSHTREKNTEAFFGQGTRLTVV.

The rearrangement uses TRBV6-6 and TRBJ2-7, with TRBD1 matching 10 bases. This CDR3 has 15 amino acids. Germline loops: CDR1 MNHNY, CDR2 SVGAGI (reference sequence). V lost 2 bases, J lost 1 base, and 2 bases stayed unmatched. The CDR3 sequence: CASSYDRGLSYEQYF. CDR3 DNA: TGTGCCAGCAGTTACGACAGGGGGCTATCCTACGAGCAGTACTTC.

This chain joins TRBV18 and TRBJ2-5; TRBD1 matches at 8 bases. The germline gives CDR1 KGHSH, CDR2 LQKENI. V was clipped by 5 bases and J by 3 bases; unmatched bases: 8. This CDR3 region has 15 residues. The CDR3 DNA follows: TGTGCCAGCTCATCCTCCCGGACAGGGAAAGAGACCCAGTACTTC. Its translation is CASSSSRTGKETQYF.

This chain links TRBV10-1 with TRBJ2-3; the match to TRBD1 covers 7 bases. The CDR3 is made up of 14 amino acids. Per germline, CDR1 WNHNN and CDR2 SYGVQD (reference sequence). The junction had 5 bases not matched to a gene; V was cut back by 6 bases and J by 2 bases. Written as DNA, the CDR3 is TGCGCCAGCAGCGACAGGGTATACACAGATACGCAGTATTTT. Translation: CASSDRVYTDTQYF.

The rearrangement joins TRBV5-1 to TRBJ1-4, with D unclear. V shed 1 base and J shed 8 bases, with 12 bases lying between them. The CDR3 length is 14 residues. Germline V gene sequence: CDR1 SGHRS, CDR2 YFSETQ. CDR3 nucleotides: TGCGCCAGCAGCTTGTGGGGAGCTAGGGAAAAACTGTTTTTT. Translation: CASSLWGAREKLFF.

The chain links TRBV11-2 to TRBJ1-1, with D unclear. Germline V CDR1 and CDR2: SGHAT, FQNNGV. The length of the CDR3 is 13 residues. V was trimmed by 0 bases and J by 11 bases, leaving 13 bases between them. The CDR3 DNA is TGTGCCAGCAGCTTAGATGGGCTCCCTCGGGCTTTCTTT. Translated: CASSLDGLPRAFF. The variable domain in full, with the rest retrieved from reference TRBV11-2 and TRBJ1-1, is EAGVAQSPRYKIIEKRQSVAFWCNPISGHATLYWYQQILGQGPKLLIQFQNNGVVDDSQLPKDRFSAERLKGVDSTLKIQPAKLEDSAVYLCASSLDGLPRAFFGQGTRLTVV.